The following is a T cell receptor (beta chain) sequence with its context. Its target is unknown. This CDR3 is also generated by other DNA sequences in the sample. The sample originates from a study of shared clonotypes between healthy human individuals. Findings of the study overall: Among non-shared clonotypes, generation probabilities were lower than among those shared by all four donors. In general, naive subsets displayed greater estimated richness than memory subsets did.

CD45RO-negative, CCR7-positively selected cells formed the naive CD8 fraction, excluding terminally differentiated effector memory CD45RA+ cells. Adult donors, all healthy and HIV-negative, had no recent acute infections or vaccinations. Nashville, Tennessee was home to all donors, each a Caucasian adult. Measured with immunoSEQ multiplex PCR; TCRdb has only the in-frame clones, and not every one. The table has 2 million or so clones, about 94% seen once. Germline V lookup: CDR1 SEHNR, CDR2 FQNEAQ (reference sequence). The CDR3 is 15 residues long. V dropped 4 bases and J dropped 1; count of bases not matched to a gene: 3.

This clonotype was sampled from a man younger than 35 in good health. The sequencing input was naive CD8+ T cells sorted from blood. The rearrangement links TRBV7-9 to TRBJ2-5; TRBD2 aligns across 10 bases. The CDR3, as DNA: TGTGCCAGCAGCTCTATAGCGGGGGGCCAAGAGACCCAGTACTTC. Translation: CASSSIAGGQETQYF.